This TCR beta chain derives from a study of control samples from healthy donors and cancer patients. This CDR3 comprises 11 residues. CDR1 is DFQATT and CDR2 is SNEGSKA in the germline V gene (reference sequence). Trimming took off 3 bases at V and 4 bases at J, with 6 bases between the two ends. TCRdb's copy holds only in-frame clones and misses some; the assay was immunoSEQ multiplex PCR. Among approximately 120,000 clones, approximately 90% were seen once, and the ten largest hold 17%. Sequencing was performed on blood. The genes are TRBV20-1 and TRBJ2-5; D gene unclear. The TCR sequence derives from a woman aged 45-65 years in good health. The DNA for the CDR3 is TGCAGTGCTAGCTCGTCAGAGACCCAGTACTTC. The encoded protein is CSASSSETQYF.